Below, 8 T cell receptor beta chains from the same sample are listed, as sequenced in a study of CD4+ T cells in melanoma (dated by TCRdb to between 2020 and 2023). Library preparation was by the immunoSEQ multiplex PCR assay. TCRdb re-hosts the immuneACCESS table, in-frame sequences only. Its copies lack some clones; in the studies checked, an unresolved V gene accounts for under half of them, and the cause for the rest is not known. The table for this sample lists over 130,000 clones; around 90% of them were counted only once. Approximately 1.4% of the sample goes to the ten largest clones. The receptors originated from a human donor with melanoma.

CDR3 bases: TGTGCCAGCAGTGAACTTGGCGGGGGGACCCTGATCTCCTACAATGAGCAGTTCTTC. This translates into CASSELGGGTLISYNEQFF. V usage is TRBV2 and J usage is TRBJ2-1, with 8 nucleotides matching TRBD2. The junction had 12 bases not matched to a gene; V was cut back by 2 bases and J by 0 bases. Per germline, CDR1 SNHLY and CDR2 FYNNEI. The length of the CDR3 is 19 residues.

V usage is TRBV19 and J usage is TRBJ1-6, with TRBD1 matching over 9 bases. From germline, CDR1 is LNHDA and CDR2 SQIVND (reference sequence). Germline trimming cut 6 bases from V and 10 bases from J; bases unmatched to any gene: 4. This CDR3 has 13 amino acids. The CDR3 DNA reads TGTGCCAGTAGCCGGGACAGGGTATCACCCCTCCACTTT. Protein product: CASSRDRVSPLHF. Using reference TRBV19 and TRBJ1-6 for the parts outside the CDR3, the full variable domain is DGGITQSPKYLFRKEGQNVTLSCEQNLNHDAMYWYRQDPGQGLRLIYYSQIVNDFQKGDIAEGYSVSREKKESFPLTVTSAQKNPTAFYLCASSRDRVSPLHFGNGTRLTVT.

This clone came up a few times. V and J are TRBV19 and TRBJ2-5; D not resolved. Germline V gene data show CDR1 as LNHDA and CDR2 as SQIVND (reference sequence). Deletions cut 2 bases from V and 2 bases from J, with 9 bases between. There are 14 residues in the CDR3. This CDR3 is CASSISADQETQYF. The DNA of the CDR3 is TGTGCCAGTAGTATATCGGCAGATCAAGAGACCCAGTACTTC.

V gene TRBV10-1 combines with J gene TRBJ1-1; tentative D call: TRBD1 (5 bases). CDR3 size: 14 residues. Germline assignment: CDR1 WNHNN and CDR2 SYGVQD (reference sequence). The CDR3 here is CAETKGPRGTEAFF. The CDR3 bases are TGCGCAGAGACCAAGGGTCCCCGGGGGACTGAAGCTTTCTTT.

This sequence joins TRBV10-1 and TRBJ2-5; TRBD1 matches at 7 bases. This CDR3 comprises 12 residues. Unmatched junction bases numbered 5, after V lost 6 bases and J lost 7 bases. Germline CDR1 and CDR2: WNHNN and SYGVQD (reference sequence). The CDR3 DNA is TGCGCCAGCAGCGCTTCAGGGGGGACCCAGTACTTC. It codes for CASSASGGTQYF.

This rearrangement joins TRBV7-9 to TRBJ2-5; D is undetermined. CDR3 length: 14 amino acids. Deletions cut 2 bases from V and 7 bases from J, with 14 bases between. Germline CDR1 SEHNR, CDR2 FQNEAQ (reference sequence). Here the CDR3 DNA reads TGTGCCAGCAGCTTACCGGGCGGTCCCGGGACCCAGTACTTC. Its translation: CASSLPGGPGTQYF.

The CDR3 loop is CASSQTPVEAFF. For the CDR3, the DNA is TGCGCCAGCAGCCAAACACCGGTTGAAGCTTTCTTT. The rearrangement links TRBV4-1 to TRBJ1-1; D not certain. Deletions cut 2 bases from V and 7 bases from J, with 8 bases between. Looked up from germline, CDR1 is MGHRA and CDR2 is YSYEKL. The CDR3 totals 12 residues.

The V gene is TRBV27, the J gene TRBJ1-1; the match to TRBD1 covers 7 bases. V was pared by 4 bases and J by 1 base, with 3 bases of the junction left unmatched. This CDR3 contains 14 residues. Germline V gives CDR1 MNHEY, CDR2 SMNVEV (reference sequence). The CDR3 sequence is CASSYGDRNTEAFF. CDR3 in DNA: TGTGCCAGCAGTTACGGGGACAGGAACACTGAAGCTTTCTTT.